The entry below describes one T cell receptor (beta chain). Its target is unknown. This entry comes from a study of siplizumab effects on memory and regulatory T cells. The length of the CDR3 is 14 residues. V lost 4 bases and J 1 base, leaving 9 bases between the germline ends. The germline CDR1 and CDR2 sequences are SGHRS and YFSETQ. The table came from immunoSEQ multiplex PCR; TCRdb's copy has only in-frame clones and leaves some out. In the table there are approximately 100,000 clones, roughly 94% of which are singletons. General study findings and limits: The naive T cell population seemed more diverse than memory cells and seemed a major contributor to the alloresponse. Siplizumab cultures yielded proliferating Tregs whose suppressive function was not confirmed.

This TCR was sampled from a human donor in good health. The sample taken for sequencing was Tregs sorted from blood. This chain connects TRBV5-1 to TRBJ1-5; weak D call: TRBD1 (6 bases). CDR3 bases: TGCGCCAGCAGCCCAGGACAGAGCAATCAGCCCCAGCATTTT. Translation: CASSPGQSNQPQHF. Full variable domain (remainder filled in from reference TRBV5-1 and TRBJ1-5): KAGVTQTPRYLIKTRGQQVTLSCSPISGHRSVSWYQQTPGQGLQFLFEYFSETQRNKGNFPGRFSGRQFSNSRSEMNVSTLELGDSALYLCASSPGQSNQPQHFGDGTRLSIL.